These 30 T cell receptor beta chains originate from one sample sequenced in a study of T-cell reconstitution after alpha-beta-depleted transplantation in children. Preparation of the TCRbeta library involved a method that used unique molecular identifiers. TCRdb fed the PCR reads into MiXCR, producing one record per CDR3 protein. The sample records approximately 430,000 distinct CDR3 sequences, roughly 15% being singletons. The sequenced sample was PBMCs, mostly from graft donor cells, obtained 360 days after TCRalphabeta/CD19-depleted stem cell transplant. Receptors were obtained from a boy under two years old who had a stem cell transplant for Wiskott-Aldrich syndrome, so the T cells may come from the graft donor.

J is TRBJ2-1 and V is TRBV5-1; 8 bases are shared with TRBD2. This CDR3 is built from 14 residues. Germline V lookup: CDR1 SGHRS, CDR2 YFSETQ. The V segment lost 5 bases and the J segment 6 bases; nucleotides outside the gene matches: 7. For the CDR3, the DNA is TGCGCCAGCAGAACCGGGACTAGTGGCAATGAGCAGTTCTTC. This translates into CASRTGTSGNEQFF.

The genes are TRBV30 and TRBJ2-6; D uncertain. There are 15 residues in the CDR3. V dropped 5 bases and J dropped 0 bases, with 11 bases sitting between them. CDR1 is GTSNPN, CDR2 SVGIG, per germline (reference sequence). CDR3 protein: CAWGKSFSGANVLTF. CDR3 DNA: TGTGCCTGGGGTAAATCATTCTCTGGGGCCAACGTCCTGACTTTC.

In this sample, this clonotype turned up a few times. This chain uses TRBV20-1 with TRBJ2-7; D is undetermined. The V gene's germline CDR1 is DFQATT and CDR2 SNEGSKA (reference sequence). With 0 bases removed from V and 2 bases from J, the gap between germline ends came to 8 bases. The CDR3 is made up of 13 amino acids. CDR3 in DNA: TGCAGTGCTAGAGATTGGGCGGCCTACGAGCAGTACTTC. Amino acids: CSARDWAAYEQYF.

The CDR3 loop reads CASSSGIYEQYF. The CDR3 nucleotides read TGTGCCAGCAGCTCCGGGATCTACGAGCAGTACTTC. The chain employs TRBV7-2 and TRBJ2-7, with a possible D match to TRBD2 (5 bases). The length of the CDR3 is 12 residues. V was cut by 4 bases and J by 3 bases, with 7 bases left in between. The germline gives CDR1 SGHTA, CDR2 FQGNSA.

This clonotype showed up just a few times. The genes are TRBV6-5 and TRBJ2-5; a weak D match, TRBD2 (6 bases). This CDR3 contains 16 residues. Germline CDR1 is MNHEY and CDR2 is SVGAGI. V dropped 2 bases and J dropped 0 bases, with 13 bases sitting between them. CDR3 in DNA: TGTGCCAGCAGTTACCTGGGGGGTTCGTACCAAGAGACCCAGTACTTC. It is translated as CASSYLGGSYQETQYF.

This chain connects TRBV6-6 to TRBJ1-1; D gene ambiguous. Looked up from germline, CDR1 is MNHNY and CDR2 is SVGAGI (reference sequence). The CDR3 runs to 13 residues. V lost 1 base and J lost 1, with 4 bases in between. In nucleotides, the CDR3 is TGTGCCAGCAGTTACTTGAAGAACACTGAAGCTTTCTTT. The encoded protein is CASSYLKNTEAFF.

J is TRBJ2-5 and V is TRBV29-1, with a weak D call TRBD1 (6 bases). Trimming took off 7 bases at V and 2 bases at J, with 11 bases between the two ends. Per germline, CDR1 SQVTM and CDR2 ANQGSEA. CDR3 length equals 12 residues. The CDR3 loop is CSGQDWQETQYF. CDR3 DNA: TGCAGCGGACAGGACTGGCAAGAGACCCAGTACTTC.

The V gene is TRBV15, the J gene TRBJ2-1; 10 bases match TRBD1. Per germline, CDR1 LNHNV and CDR2 YYDKDF (reference sequence). Trimming at V came to 0 bases and at J to 9 bases, leaving 11 bases not matched to a gene. The CDR3 length is 17 residues. The DNA for the CDR3 is TGTGCCACCAGCAGAGATCCCCGGGACAGGGGAGAGATTGAGCAGTTCTTC. Translating it yields CATSRDPRDRGEIEQFF.

This chain links TRBV7-9 with TRBJ2-2; TRBD1 agrees at 7 bases. Unmatched junction bases numbered 6, after V lost 5 bases and J lost 6 bases. The CDR3 contains 14 residues. Germline V CDR1 and CDR2: SEHNR, FQNEAQ (reference sequence). Written as DNA, the CDR3 is TGTGCCAGCAGCCGTCGAGGGGGCCCCGGGGAGCTGTTTTTT. It is translated as CASSRRGGPGELFF.

J is TRBJ1-5 and V is TRBV7-2; D unclear. Germline V gene data show CDR1 as SGHTA and CDR2 as FQGNSA. The CDR3 is 13 amino acids. Trimming pared 2 bases from V and 8 bases from J, leaving 10 bases between. The chain's CDR3 is CASSLRSWEPQHF. The CDR3 coding sequence is TGTGCCAGCAGCTTACGTAGTTGGGAGCCCCAGCATTTT.

V usage is TRBV25-1 and J usage is TRBJ1-6, with D possibly being TRBD1 (5 bases). The germline V gene encodes CDR1 MGHDK and CDR2 SYGVNS. CDR3 size: 13 residues. The V end was cut by 3 bases, the J end by 11 bases, with 11 bases between. This CDR3 reads CASSDHGGTPLHF. The CDR3 DNA sequence: TGTGCCAGCAGTGACCACGGGGGGACACCCCTCCACTTT.

This clonotype was picked up a small number of times. The chain couples TRBV19 to TRBJ1-1; no reliable D call. The CDR3 covers 15 residues. V lost 3 bases and J lost 5, with 16 bases in between. Looked up from germline, CDR1 is LNHDA and CDR2 is SQIVND (reference sequence). This CDR3 reads CASSITPVEGTEAFF. The CDR3 bases are TGTGCCAGTAGTATCACGCCAGTCGAAGGGACTGAAGCTTTCTTT.

As to this clonotype: The junction does not match germline at one end; this may be a read error. CDR3 in amino acids: CASSPGQGNVF. DNA for the CDR3: TGCGCCAGCAGCCCCGGACAGGGAAACGTCTTC. The rearrangement links TRBV5-1 to TRBJ2-5; 8 positions agree with TRBD1. The CDR3 consists of 11 residues. Germline V gene data show CDR1 as SGHRS and CDR2 as YFSETQ.

This clonotype has a handful of counts. The chain is built from TRBV12-3 or TRBV12-4 and TRBJ2-7; a weak D match, TRBD1 (5 bases). There are 13 residues in the CDR3. Trimming removed 3 bases from V and 2 bases from J, with 8 bases in between. The CDR3 bases are TGTGCCAGCAGTTTCAGGGCACCCTACGAGCAGTACTTC. Residues: CASSFRAPYEQYF.

The V call is TRBV5-1, the J call TRBJ1-2, with D tentatively TRBD1 (5 bases). The CDR3 runs 13 residues. V dropped 0 bases and J dropped 7 bases, with 10 bases sitting between them. In germline, CDR1 is SGHRS, CDR2 YFSETQ. This CDR3 is CASSLAEGSGYTF. In DNA, the CDR3 is TGCGCCAGCAGCTTGGCCGAGGGGTCTGGCTACACCTTC.

This clonotype showed up just a few times. The CDR3 spells CASSPRSHYEQYF. The DNA for the CDR3 is TGTGCCAGCAGCCCAAGATCACACTACGAGCAGTACTTC. This chain links TRBV7-2 with TRBJ2-7; D remains ambiguous. The germline V gene has CDR1 SGHTA and CDR2 FQGNSA. Trimming removed 5 bases from V and 3 bases from J, with 11 bases in between. The CDR3 covers 13 residues.

This clonotype was counted between two and nine times. The chain is built from TRBV7-8 and TRBJ2-2, with 8 bases matching TRBD2. J gave up 2 bases and V 3 bases, and 8 bases lay outside the gene matches. Germline CDR1 reads SGHVS; CDR2 reads FQNEAQ. The CDR3 is 17 amino acids. The CDR3 nucleotides are TGTGCCAGCAGCTTCCGGAGCGGGAGCTATAACACCGGGGAGCTGTTTTTT. It translates to CASSFRSGSYNTGELFF.

The chain uses TRBV5-1 and TRBJ2-4; TRBD1 aligns across 11 bases. Germline trimming cut 3 bases from V and 3 bases from J; bases unmatched to any gene: 5. The CDR3 has 16 amino acids. Per the germline V gene, CDR1 is SGHRS and CDR2 is YFSETQ. CDR3: CASSWTGGKGKNIQYF. Written as DNA, the CDR3 is TGCGCCAGCAGCTGGACAGGGGGCAAAGGCAAAAACATTCAGTACTTC.

This clonotype was recorded at least ten times. The chain links TRBV3-1 to TRBJ2-1; weak D call: TRBD1 (5 bases). V lost 5 bases, J lost 9 bases, and 20 bases lay in between. There are 15 residues in the CDR3. Germline CDR1 is LGHDT and CDR2 is YNNKEL (reference sequence). The CDR3 is CASSVDNWALGEQFF. DNA of the CDR3: TGTGCCAGCAGCGTGGACAATTGGGCCCTAGGTGAGCAGTTCTTC.

The rearrangement uses TRBV2 and TRBJ2-3; 10 bases agree with TRBD2. V shed 6 bases, J shed 3 bases, and the junction held 12 bases outside the gene matches. The CDR3 has 17 residues. The germline CDR1 and CDR2 sequences are SNHLY and FYNNEI. CDR3 residues: CASRRIILAGETDTQYF. CDR3 DNA sequence: TGTGCCAGCAGGAGAATAATCCTAGCGGGAGAGACAGATACGCAGTATTTT.

This clonotype was seen more than once but under ten times. The rearrangement links TRBV27 to TRBJ2-1; TRBD1 aligns across 8 bases. The germline V gene has CDR1 MNHEY and CDR2 SMNVEV (reference sequence). V lost 6 bases and J lost 0; bases outside the gene matches: 13. This CDR3 spans 18 amino acids. This CDR3 is CASSFRQGRSYSYNEQFF. The CDR3, as DNA: TGTGCCAGCAGCTTCCGACAGGGGCGTAGCTACTCCTACAATGAGCAGTTCTTC.

CDR3 bases: TGTGCCAGCAGTTTTGGCTCTCCCGGGACTAGCTCCTACAATGAGCAGTTCTTC. This codes for CASSFGSPGTSSYNEQFF. V is TRBV27 and J is TRBJ2-1; 8 bases agree with TRBD2. Germline trimming cut 3 bases from V and 0 bases from J; bases unmatched to any gene: 10. Germline CDR1 MNHEY, CDR2 SMNVEV (reference sequence). This CDR3 comprises 18 residues.

This chain connects TRBV18 to TRBJ2-1; 10 bases are shared with TRBD2. The germline V gene has CDR1 KGHSH and CDR2 LQKENI. Germline trimming cut 5 bases from V and 5 bases from J; bases unmatched to any gene: 12. The CDR3 loop spans 17 amino acids. The CDR3 DNA is TGTGCCAGCTCATCAATAAGTGTACTAGCGGGAAACAATGAGCAGTTCTTC. It translates to CASSSISVLAGNNEQFF.

This clonotype turned up a few times. This chain links TRBV24-1 with TRBJ2-1; D not certain. The CDR3 runs to 13 residues. The ends were cut back, 0 bases at V and 4 bases at J, with 3 bases in the middle. Germline assignment: CDR1 KGHDR and CDR2 SFDVKD. The CDR3 coding sequence is TGTGCCACCAGTGATTTGGGGTACAATGAGCAGTTCTTC. It specifies CATSDLGYNEQFF.

In its sample, this clonotype was seen a few times. The CDR3 reads CASSSQVTSGGLTGELFF. DNA of the CDR3: TGTGCCAGCAGCTCCCAAGTGACTAGCGGGGGGCTCACCGGGGAGCTGTTTTTT. The genes are TRBV7-6 and TRBJ2-2, with 13 bases aligning to TRBD2. This CDR3 is built from 18 residues. V dropped 4 bases and J dropped 4; count of bases not matched to a gene: 9. Germline lookup yields CDR1 SGHVS and CDR2 FNYEAQ.

This clonotype has only a few counts. The chain is built from TRBV6-1 and TRBJ2-3; 9 positions match TRBD2. Losses at the gene ends were 6 bases for V and 8 bases for J; bases not matched to a gene: 12. The length of the CDR3 is 15 residues. Germline loops: CDR1 MNHNS, CDR2 SASEGT. The CDR3 sequence is CASSLSPGTSFTQYF. For the CDR3, the DNA is TGTGCCAGCAGCCTCTCTCCCGGGACTAGCTTTACGCAGTATTTT.

This chain links TRBV27 with TRBJ2-7; either TRBD1 or TRBD2 may fit D (6 bases each). The germline CDR1 and CDR2 sequences are MNHEY and SMNVEV (reference sequence). The V end was cut by 4 bases, the J end by 2 bases, with 12 bases between. The CDR3 contains 14 residues. This CDR3 is CASSSRGLAYEQYF. CDR3 DNA: TGTGCCAGCAGTTCCCGGGGGCTTGCCTACGAGCAGTACTTC.

This clonotype was observed a few times. This chain connects TRBV20-1 to TRBJ2-7; 7 nucleotides match TRBD1. CDR3 length: 12 residues. CDR1 and CDR2 from the germline V gene are DFQATT and SNEGSKA (reference sequence). J was trimmed by 6 bases and V by 3 bases; bases with no gene match: 5. CDR3 coding DNA: TGCAGTGCTAGTATACAGGGGCCCGAGCAGTACTTC. Translating it yields CSASIQGPEQYF.

This clonotype was counted between two and nine times. This chain uses TRBV6-6 with TRBJ2-7; D is unresolved. The CDR3 totals 13 residues. Germline CDR1 reads MNHNY; CDR2 reads SVGAGI (reference sequence). The V end was cut by 2 bases, the J end by 3 bases, with 8 bases between. The CDR3 DNA reads as TGTGCCAGCAGTTACCTAAAGGGCTACGAGCAGTACTTC. It encodes CASSYLKGYEQYF.

J is TRBJ2-5 and V is TRBV24-1; D may be TRBD1 (5 bases). Trimming stripped 3 bases from V and 2 bases from J, with 12 bases between. Germline V gene sequence: CDR1 KGHDR, CDR2 SFDVKD. There are 15 residues in the CDR3. The CDR3 sequence is CATSDPGHSQETQYF. The DNA of the CDR3 is TGTGCCACCAGTGATCCCGGACACTCACAAGAGACCCAGTACTTC.